This T cell receptor (beta chain) was observed in a study of tumor-infiltrating lymphocytes in oesophageal squamous cell carcinoma. TCRdb called the reads again in MiXCR, with one record for every CDR3 protein. The table shows 11,000 or so distinct CDR3 sequences, with roughly 58% occurring only once. This clonotype was found a few times. Sequences were obtained from blood. The clonotype was recovered from a female donor with esophageal squamous cell carcinoma.

The CDR3 here is CASSSAGTTAYEQYF. CDR3 coding DNA: TGTGCCAGCAGCTCTGCCGGGACTACTGCCTACGAGCAGTACTTC. This sequence joins TRBV7-2 and TRBJ2-1; 7 nucleotides match TRBD2. The J call is in doubt because the DNA end fits TRBJ2-7 better. Germline CDR1 is SGHTA and CDR2 is FQGNSA. The CDR3 contains 15 residues.